This T cell receptor (beta chain) is from a study of T cell responses to AZD1222 COVID-19 vaccine. Overall study findings and caveats: CD4 TCRs linked to vaccination spanned spike, dominating at 160-218 and 743-854.

To note about this clone: The antigen remains unidentified.

The table came from immunoSEQ multiplex PCR; TCRdb's copy has only in-frame clones and leaves some out. The sample gives fewer than 100,000 clones, around 84% of which show up once; 13% to 15% is in the top ten. This CDR3 is 14 amino acids long. From germline, CDR1 is MNHEY and CDR2 SVGAGI. V was trimmed by 6 bases and J by 9 bases, leaving 15 bases between them. This receptor was obtained from an adult who received the AZD1222 COVID-19 vaccine. The sample here was peripheral blood, taken 28 days after the second AZD1222 dose. The chain is built from TRBV6-5 and TRBJ1-6; D may be TRBD1 (5 bases). CDR3 protein: CASRPLPQGSPLHF. CDR3 in DNA: TGTGCCAGCAGACCTCTCCCCCAGGGTTCACCCCTCCACTTT.